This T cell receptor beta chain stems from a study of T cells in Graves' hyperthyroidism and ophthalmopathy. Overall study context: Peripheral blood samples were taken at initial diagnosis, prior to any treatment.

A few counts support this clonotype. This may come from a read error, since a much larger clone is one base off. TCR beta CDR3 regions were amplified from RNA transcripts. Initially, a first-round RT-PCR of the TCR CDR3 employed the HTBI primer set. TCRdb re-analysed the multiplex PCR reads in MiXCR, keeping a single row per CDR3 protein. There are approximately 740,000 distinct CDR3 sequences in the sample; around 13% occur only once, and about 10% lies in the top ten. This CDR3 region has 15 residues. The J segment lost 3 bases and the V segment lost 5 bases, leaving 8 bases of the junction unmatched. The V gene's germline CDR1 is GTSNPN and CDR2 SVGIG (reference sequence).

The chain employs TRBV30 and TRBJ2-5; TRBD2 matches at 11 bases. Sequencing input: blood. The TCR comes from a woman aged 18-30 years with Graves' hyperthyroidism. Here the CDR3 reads CAWGRGLADKETQYF. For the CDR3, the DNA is TGTGCCTGGGGGCGGGGACTAGCGGATAAAGAGACCCAGTACTTC.